Below, 14 T cell receptor beta chains from the same sample are listed, as sequenced in a study of cytomegalovirus exposure and HLA in healthy donors. The PCR used 60 Vbeta and 13 Jbeta primers. TCRdb's table, derived via immunoSEQ multiplex PCR, lists solely in-frame clones and lacks some. The sample yields approximately 150,000 clones, 75% seen once. Sequenced material: PBMCs. Source of these receptors: a female donor in good health and CMV-seronegative.

The J gene is TRBJ2-6, the V gene TRBV6-4, with D possibly TRBD1 on 5 matching bases. The germline CDR1 and CDR2 sequences are MRHNA and SNTAGT. Trimming removed 3 bases from V and 1 base from J, with 7 bases in between. The CDR3 has 15 residues. The CDR3, as DNA: TGTGCCAGCAGTGAAACAGGTTCTGGGGCCAACGTCCTGACTTTC. It is translated as CASSETGSGANVLTF.

Comments on this clone: Since the CDR3 does not end with the conserved phenylalanine or tryptophan, this likely comes from a read error. The V gene is TRBV4-1, the J gene TRBJ2-7; 9 bases fit TRBD2. Trimming cost V 0 bases and J 5 bases; bases outside gene matches: 11. CDR3 length equals 17 residues. Germline-derived CDR1 and CDR2 are MGHRA and YSYEKL. The CDR3 nucleotides are TGCGCCAGCAGCCAAGATGCCACAACTAGCGGGCCCCACGAGCAGTACCTC. This sequence encodes CASSQDATTSGPHEQYL.

This clone was detected only a few times. One end of the junction is discordant with germline, which a read error may explain. The chain carries TRBV5-5 and TRBJ2-4, with 9 bases that match TRBD2. This CDR3 is 17 amino acids long. The germline CDR1 and CDR2 sequences are SGHKS and YYEKEE (reference sequence). The CDR3 loop is CASSLWIQGLAKNSQYF. The CDR3 nucleotides read TGTGCCAGCAGCTTGTGGATCCAGGGACTAGCCAAAAACAGTCAGTACTTC.

In this sample, this clone turned up a few times. The chain links TRBV7-8 to TRBJ2-6; D unclear. CDR1 SGHVS and CDR2 FQNEAQ come from the germline V gene. CDR3 length: 14 amino acids. V lost 5 bases and J 1 base, leaving 6 bases between the germline ends. In DNA form, the CDR3 reads TGTGCCAGCAGCCCCCGGTCTGGGGCCAACGTCCTGACTTTC. The encoded protein is CASSPRSGANVLTF. The entire variable domain, with the rest obtained from reference TRBV7-8 and TRBJ2-6, is as follows: GAGVSQSPRYKVAKRGQDVALRCDPISGHVSLFWYQQALGQGPEFLTYFQNEAQLDKSGLPSDRFFAERPEGSVSTLKIQRTQQEDSAVYLCASSPRSGANVLTFGAGSRLTVL.

V gene TRBV7-3 combines with J gene TRBJ2-2, with D possibly matching TRBD1 (5 bases). Looked up from germline, CDR1 is SGHTA and CDR2 is FQGTGA. This CDR3 has 16 residues. V lost 1 base, J lost 4 bases, and 13 bases lay in between. This CDR3 is CASSLRGPAVTGELFF. In DNA, the CDR3 is TGTGCCAGCAGCTTAAGGGGCCCGGCCGTCACCGGGGAGCTGTTTTTT.

This clone occurred once. The rearrangement joins TRBV5-4 to TRBJ2-3; weak D call: TRBD1 (6 bases). The CDR3 is 15 amino acids. V dropped 0 bases and J dropped 0 bases, with 8 bases sitting between them. Germline assignment: CDR1 SGHNT and CDR2 YYREEE (reference sequence). The CDR3 protein is CASSLGRGSTDTQYF. CDR3 nucleotides: TGTGCCAGCAGCTTGGGCAGGGGAAGCACAGATACGCAGTATTTT.

The chain employs TRBV6-5 and TRBJ1-1; TRBD1 matches 7 bases. The CDR3 sequence is 15 residues long. Germline V lookup: CDR1 MNHEY, CDR2 SVGAGI. Trimming took 4 bases from V and 1 from J; bases not matched to a gene: 6. CDR3 sequence (DNA): TGTGCCAGCAGTTTCGGGACAGTTACGAACACTGAAGCTTTCTTT. It codes for CASSFGTVTNTEAFF.

The V call is TRBV10-3, the J call TRBJ1-3, with D unresolved. Looked up from germline, CDR1 is ENHRY and CDR2 is SYGVKD. V lost 6 bases, J lost 0 bases, and 9 bases lay in between. The CDR3 covers 14 residues. CDR3 nucleotides: TGTGCCATCAGATCTGACATCTCTGGAAACACCATATATTTT. It yields the protein CAIRSDISGNTIYF.

The rearrangement uses TRBV9 and TRBJ2-6, with a tentative D call TRBD2 (5 bases). This CDR3 has 16 residues. CDR1 is SGDLS, CDR2 YYNGEE, per germline. Trimming removed 3 bases from V and 0 bases from J, with 10 bases in between. The CDR3 sequence: CASSAGLSSGANVLTF. In nucleotides, the CDR3 is TGTGCCAGCAGCGCCGGACTTTCCTCTGGGGCCAACGTCCTGACTTTC.

The chain is built from TRBV7-2 and TRBJ1-2, with 10 nucleotides matching TRBD1. Germline loops: CDR1 SGHTA, CDR2 FQGNSA. The length of the CDR3 is 16 residues. V lost 6 bases to trimming and J lost 2 bases; unmatched junction nucleotides: 9. The chain's CDR3 is CASRSEGGQGNYGYTF. The CDR3 coding sequence is TGTGCCAGCAGATCCGAGGGGGGACAGGGGAACTATGGCTACACCTTC.

V gene TRBV6-1 combines with J gene TRBJ1-5; 7 positions match TRBD1. The CDR3 loop spans 15 amino acids. The germline V gene encodes CDR1 MNHNS and CDR2 SASEGT. The ends lost 0 bases at V and 5 bases at J; junction bases unmatched: 4. CDR3 region: CASSEALRGDQPQHF. Written as DNA, the CDR3 is TGTGCCAGCAGTGAAGCGCTCAGGGGGGATCAGCCCCAGCATTTT.

The chain links TRBV18 to TRBJ2-7; the match to TRBD2 covers 12 bases. The junction had 7 bases not matched to a gene; V was cut back by 4 bases and J by 6 bases. CDR3 size: 15 residues. The V gene's germline CDR1 is KGHSH and CDR2 LQKENI. The CDR3 nucleotides are TGTGCCAGCTCACGGGAGACTAGCGGGAGTGGCGAGCAGTACTTC. Translation gives CASSRETSGSGEQYF.

This chain connects TRBV5-4 to TRBJ2-3, with 9 bases lining up with TRBD2. The CDR3 extends over 16 amino acids. Trimming removed 5 bases from V and 5 bases from J; junction bases left unmatched: 12. CDR1 and CDR2 (germline): SGHNT, YYREEE (reference sequence). CDR3 sequence (DNA): TGTGCCAGCAGGGGGGTGGGAGCGGGAGGAGGAGATACGCAGTATTTT. Protein: CASRGVGAGGGDTQYF. The full variable domain, rest sourced from reference TRBV5-4 and TRBJ2-3, is ETGVTQSPTHLIKTRGQQVTLRCSSQSGHNTVSWYQQALGQGPQFIFQYYREEENGRGNFPPRFSGLQFPNYSSELNVNALELDDSALYLCASRGVGAGGGDTQYFGPGTRLTVL.

The rearrangement uses TRBV5-1 and TRBJ2-5, with 14 nucleotides matching TRBD2. The J call is in doubt because the DNA end fits TRBJ2-7 better. The CDR3 runs to 17 residues. Germline V gene lookup returns CDR1 SGHRS and CDR2 YFSETQ. In nucleotides, the CDR3 is TGCGCCAGCAGCCCGGGGACTAGCGGGAGCGGGGGCTACGAGCAGTACTTC. It translates to CASSPGTSGSGGYEQYF.